Listed here are 25 T cell receptor beta chains from one sample, sequenced in a study of T cells after yellow fever vaccination. Via MiXCR, TCRdb re-called the 5' RACE reads, giving one row per CDR3 protein. The profile covers some 500,000 distinct CDR3 sequences, with roughly 13% appearing a single time and over 12% taken by the ten largest. The source material was PBMCs, sampled on the day of the yellow fever booster vaccination. Receptor source: a man aged 25 to 40 who received the YFV17D yellow fever vaccine.

The rearrangement uses TRBV20-1 and TRBJ1-1; D is uncertain. Germline V CDR1 and CDR2: DFQATT, SNEGSKA (reference sequence). The V and J ends lost 4 bases and 1 base respectively, with 7 bases between them. There are 12 residues in the CDR3. This CDR3 is CSATSGNTEAFF. In DNA form, the CDR3 reads TGCAGTGCTACCTCGGGGAACACTGAAGCTTTCTTT.

This clonotype was seen more than once but under ten times. The chain couples TRBV20-1 to TRBJ1-4; D gene ambiguous. CDR3 length: 12 residues. CDR1 is DFQATT and CDR2 is SNEGSKA in the germline V gene (reference sequence). V was clipped by 3 bases and J by 2 bases, with 4 bases between them. The CDR3 nucleotides read TGCAGTGCTAGTCAGACTAATGAAAAACTGTTTTTT. Translated, it gives CSASQTNEKLFF.

The rearrangement uses TRBV28 and TRBJ2-7; D is possibly TRBD2 (6 bases). V shed 2 bases and J shed 2 bases, with 10 bases lying between them. The CDR3 runs 14 residues. CDR1 is MDHEN and CDR2 is SYDVKM in the germline V gene. The CDR3 here is CASSLRTTPYEQYF. The DNA for the CDR3 is TGTGCCAGCAGTTTAAGGACTACCCCCTACGAGCAGTACTTC.

The chain has TRBV5-1 and TRBJ2-1; 9 bases map to TRBD2. V was pared by 2 bases and J by 9 bases, with 9 bases of the junction left unmatched. Germline V lookup: CDR1 SGHRS, CDR2 YFSETQ. The CDR3 runs to 15 residues. CDR3 sequence (DNA): TGCGCCAGCAGCTTCCCGGGACTAGCTCACCCTGAGCAGTTCTTC. This sequence encodes CASSFPGLAHPEQFF. Using reference TRBV5-1 and TRBJ2-1 for the parts outside the CDR3, the full variable domain is KAGVTQTPRYLIKTRGQQVTLSCSPISGHRSVSWYQQTPGQGLQFLFEYFSETQRNKGNFPGRFSGRQFSNSRSEMNVSTLELGDSALYLCASSFPGLAHPEQFFGPGTRLTVL.

The chain recombines TRBV19 with TRBJ2-7; 8 bases align to TRBD1. The germline V gene has CDR1 LNHDA and CDR2 SQIVND (reference sequence). The CDR3 is 13 amino acids. J gave up 8 bases and V 5 bases, and 8 bases lay outside the gene matches. The DNA for the CDR3 is TGTGCCAGTAGTCCCGGACAGGGTACCCAGCAGTACTTC. It is translated as CASSPGQGTQQYF. The full variable domain, completed using reference TRBV19 and TRBJ2-7, is DGGITQSPKYLFRKEGQNVTLSCEQNLNHDAMYWYRQDPGQGLRLIYYSQIVNDFQKGDIAEGYSVSREKKESFPLTVTSAQKNPTAFYLCASSPGQGTQQYFGPGTRLTVT.

This clonotype was recorded a few times. The chain combines TRBV5-1 with TRBJ2-7; 9 nucleotides align to TRBD2. The CDR3 sequence is 17 residues long. The germline gives CDR1 SGHRS, CDR2 YFSETQ. V dropped 7 bases and J dropped 0; count of bases not matched to a gene: 14. The CDR3 loop is CASDTGAGGFPSYEQYF. CDR3 nucleotides: TGCGCCAGCGACACGGGGGCGGGAGGGTTTCCCTCCTACGAGCAGTACTTC.

This chain joins TRBV29-1 and TRBJ2-3; 7 bases agree with TRBD2. This CDR3 region has 13 residues. Germline V gene data show CDR1 as SQVTM and CDR2 as ANQGSEA. V dropped 3 bases and J dropped 14; count of bases not matched to a gene: 14. The CDR3 DNA reads TGCAGCGTTGACTTGGGAGGGAAGGAATCGCTGTATTTT. Its protein product is CSVDLGGKESLYF.

This clonotype has more than one count but fewer than ten. The chain's CDR3 is CASSPKPASGSVTYNEQFF. CDR3 DNA sequence: TGTGCCAGCAGTCCAAAGCCCGCTAGCGGGAGTGTCACCTACAATGAGCAGTTCTTC. The genes are TRBV7-8 and TRBJ2-1, with 10 nucleotides matching TRBD2. V was pared by 6 bases and J by 2 bases, with 16 bases of the junction left unmatched. This CDR3 is built from 19 residues. Per germline, CDR1 SGHVS and CDR2 FQNEAQ.

This clonotype was detected only a few times. This chain joins TRBV9 and TRBJ1-1, with D perhaps TRBD1 (5 bases). The CDR3 is 16 residues long. Germline CDR1 and CDR2: SGDLS and YYNGEE. V was cut by 3 bases and J by 5 bases, with 20 bases left in between. This CDR3 is CASSAEGRGPGTEAFF. CDR3 coding DNA: TGTGCCAGCAGCGCGGAAGGCCGGGGACCGGGAACTGAAGCTTTCTTT. The whole variable domain, remainder taken from reference TRBV9 and TRBJ1-1, is DSGVTQTPKHLITATGQRVTLRCSPRSGDLSVYWYQQSLDQGLQFLIQYYNGEERAKGNILERFSAQQFPDLHSELNLSSLELGDSALYFCASSAEGRGPGTEAFFGQGTRLTVV.

This CDR3 is CASSLVQSADTQYF. In DNA, the CDR3 is TGTGCCAGCAGTTTAGTCCAGAGCGCGGATACGCAGTATTTT. This chain joins TRBV12-3 or TRBV12-4 and TRBJ2-3; the D is unclear. The CDR3 length is 14 residues. The V gene lost 1 base and the J gene lost 6 bases, with 11 bases spanning the gap.

This sequence joins TRBV5-5 and TRBJ2-7, with TRBD1 identical over 7 bases. The germline V gene has CDR1 SGHKS and CDR2 YYEKEE (reference sequence). This CDR3 region has 16 residues. The trim removed 4 bases at V and 1 base at J, leaving 11 bases unmatched. CDR3 coding DNA: TGTGCCAGCAGCGGACTTCCGACGACAGGGTCCTACGAGCAGTACTTC. This translates into CASSGLPTTGSYEQYF. Full variable domain (outside the CDR3, taken from reference TRBV5-5 and TRBJ2-7): DAGVTQSPTHLIKTRGQQVTLRCSPISGHKSVSWYQQVLGQGPQFIFQYYEKEERGRGNFPDRFSARQFPNYSSELNVNALLLGDSALYLCASSGLPTTGSYEQYFGPGTRLTVT.

This clonotype has only a few counts. The rearrangement uses TRBV7-2 and TRBJ2-1; 7 positions agree with TRBD1. Germline-derived CDR1 and CDR2 are SGHTA and FQGNSA. The V gene end was trimmed by 5 bases and the J gene end by 7 bases; junction bases not matched to a gene: 14. The CDR3 has 16 amino acids. CDR3 bases: TGTGCCAGCAGCCTCAGACAGGGTGGGATCTCGAATGAGCAGTTCTTC. Protein: CASSLRQGGISNEQFF.

This clonotype was recorded a few times. This chain uses TRBV28 with TRBJ2-5; TRBD1 matches at 9 bases. The CDR3 consists of 15 residues. Germline loops: CDR1 MDHEN, CDR2 SYDVKM. V lost 4 bases to trimming and J lost 8 bases; unmatched junction nucleotides: 11. The CDR3 DNA reads as TGTGCCAGCAGTTCCGGGACAGGGTTATATGGTACCCAGTACTTC. Translation: CASSSGTGLYGTQYF.

This chain joins TRBV5-1 and TRBJ1-3; no definite D call. The ends were cut back, 4 bases at V and 4 bases at J, with 9 bases in the middle. This CDR3 region has 13 residues. Per the germline V gene, CDR1 is SGHRS and CDR2 is YFSETQ. For the CDR3, the DNA is TGCGCCAGCAGCCCTGCCCAGGGAAACACCATATATTTT. Amino acids: CASSPAQGNTIYF.

This chain uses TRBV9 with TRBJ2-7; the D gene is possibly TRBD1 (5 bases). Germline V gene lookup returns CDR1 SGDLS and CDR2 YYNGEE. The CDR3 runs to 14 residues. V was shortened by 0 bases and J by 2 bases, with 9 bases between the two germline ends. The CDR3 is CASSVGQFPYEQYF. CDR3 bases: TGTGCCAGCAGCGTAGGACAGTTCCCCTACGAGCAGTACTTC.

The CDR3 nucleotides read TGCAGTGCTAGGGGAGAACCTCGGAACCAAGAGACCCAGTACTTC. Residues: CSARGEPRNQETQYF. The chain employs TRBV20-1 and TRBJ2-5; tentative D call: TRBD2 (5 bases). The CDR3 consists of 15 residues. The V and J ends lost 3 bases and 0 bases respectively, with 14 bases between them. The germline V gene encodes CDR1 DFQATT and CDR2 SNEGSKA (reference sequence).

This chain uses TRBV30 with TRBJ1-1; D remains ambiguous. From germline, CDR1 is GTSNPN and CDR2 SVGIG (reference sequence). The V and J ends lost 0 bases and 9 bases respectively, with 11 bases between them. The CDR3 length is 12 residues. The CDR3 DNA is TGTGCCTGGAGTGTAACCCGACAACAAGCTTTCTTT. This codes for CAWSVTRQQAFF.

This clonotype was picked up a small number of times. The chain employs TRBV14 and TRBJ2-1; D not resolved. Germline V gene sequence: CDR1 SGHDN, CDR2 FVKESK. V lost 6 bases and J lost 2, with 8 bases in between. The length of the CDR3 is 13 residues. The CDR3 bases are TGTGCCAGCAGTATCCCCCCCTACAATGAGCAGTTCTTC. This encodes CASSIPPYNEQFF.

The rearrangement joins TRBV5-1 to TRBJ2-2; 7 nucleotides align to TRBD1. The CDR3 loop spans 17 amino acids. Trimming at V came to 4 bases and at J to 6 bases, leaving 15 bases not matched to a gene. Germline CDR1 and CDR2: SGHRS and YFSETQ. The CDR3 protein is CASSRTGQTSRPGELFF. DNA for the CDR3: TGCGCCAGCAGCAGGACAGGCCAAACCTCCCGTCCCGGGGAGCTGTTTTTT.

The chain is built from TRBV15 and TRBJ2-1; D gene uncertain. This CDR3 spans 12 amino acids. Trimming left V 6 bases short and J 8 bases short, with 11 bases between. Germline lookup yields CDR1 LNHNV and CDR2 YYDKDF (reference sequence). CDR3 loop: CATSVVSDEQFF. The CDR3 DNA is TGTGCCACCAGTGTAGTATCCGATGAGCAGTTCTTC. The full variable domain, completed using reference TRBV15 and TRBJ2-1, is DAMVIQNPRYQVTQFGKPVTLSCSQTLNHNVMYWYQQKSSQAPKLLFHYYDKDFNNEADTPDNFQSRRPNTSFCFLDIRSPGLGDTAMYLCATSVVSDEQFFGPGTRLTVL.

The V call is TRBV11-2, the J call TRBJ2-5; 8 bases are shared with TRBD1. V lost 1 base to trimming and J lost 3 bases; unmatched junction nucleotides: 7. Germline V gene sequence: CDR1 SGHAT, CDR2 FQNNGV. CDR3 size: 16 residues. The CDR3 DNA reads as TGTGCCAGCAGCTTAGTTTATGGGACAGGAGAAGAGACCCAGTACTTC. It codes for CASSLVYGTGEETQYF. The whole variable domain, remainder taken from reference TRBV11-2 and TRBJ2-5, is EAGVAQSPRYKIIEKRQSVAFWCNPISGHATLYWYQQILGQGPKLLIQFQNNGVVDDSQLPKDRFSAERLKGVDSTLKIQPAKLEDSAVYLCASSLVYGTGEETQYFGPGTRLLVL.

This clonotype was found a few times. The chain recombines TRBV12-3 or TRBV12-4 with TRBJ2-2; D gene unclear. This CDR3 comprises 13 residues. The germline V and J ends were trimmed by 6 bases and 4 bases, with 9 bases remaining between them. The CDR3 DNA reads TGTGCCAGCAGCTGGAAGGGCACCGGGGAGCTGTTTTTT. Translating gives CASSWKGTGELFF.

The genes are TRBV7-8 and TRBJ2-6, with no clear D. The CDR3 contains 16 residues. Trimming shortened V by 3 bases and J by 4 bases, and 13 bases separated the two germline ends. Per the germline V gene, CDR1 is SGHVS and CDR2 is FQNEAQ. In DNA, the CDR3 is TGTGCCAGCAGCTTTATCTCTGTGGACGGGGCCAACGTCCTGACTTTC. It is translated as CASSFISVDGANVLTF. Full variable domain (rest looked up from reference TRBV7-8 and TRBJ2-6): GAGVSQSPRYKVAKRGQDVALRCDPISGHVSLFWYQQALGQGPEFLTYFQNEAQLDKSGLPSDRFFAERPEGSVSTLKIQRTQQEDSAVYLCASSFISVDGANVLTFGAGSRLTVL.

This sequence joins TRBV20-1 and TRBJ2-3, with 10 bases matching TRBD2. This CDR3 region has 14 residues. Trimming took 6 bases from V and 2 from J; bases not matched to a gene: 5. Germline CDR1 and CDR2: DFQATT and SNEGSKA (reference sequence). The CDR3 here is CSATTSGYTDTQYF. The DNA of the CDR3 is TGCAGTGCGACGACTAGCGGGTACACAGATACGCAGTATTTT.

This CDR3 is CASSLGGLTNEKLFF. For the CDR3, the DNA is TGTGCCAGCAGTTTAGGAGGGCTAACTAATGAAAAACTGTTTTTT. The chain uses TRBV12-3 or TRBV12-4 and TRBJ1-4, with unresolved D. The germline V and J ends were trimmed by 1 base and 1 base, with 7 bases remaining between them. The CDR3 extends over 15 amino acids.